Listed below are T cell receptor beta chains from one sample, sequenced in a study of blood T cell repertoires in COVID-19. Clones were sequenced by immunoSEQ multiplex PCR, and TCRdb holds only the in-frame ones, with some missing. The table has 200,000 to 250,000 clones, approximately 78% seen once; the top ten hold less than 11%. Sequenced material: peripheral blood. These receptors all come from a woman older than 75 with acute or convalescent COVID-19. Both conserved end residues are part of each CDR3. Fields, in order: CDR3 length, D gene, clone size, V gene, J gene, CDR3 DNA, CDR3 protein. D genes are given only for firm matches. Expanded clones are given a class, and other clones once, few, many or no size at all.

12	NA	once	TRBV11-3	TRBJ2-1	TGTGCCAGCAATCGGGGGAAGAATGAGCAGTTCTTC	CASNRGKNEQFF
18	NA	NA	TRBV14	TRBJ1-2	TGTGCCAGCAGCCAAGAACCCGGCCGTGCCGGGGGGAACTATGGCTACACCTTC	CASSQEPGRAGGNYGYTF
16	NA	NA	TRBV5-6	TRBJ1-6	TGTGCCAGCAGCTTGGGTCCATGGGGGGGTAATTCACCCCTCCACTTT	CASSLGPWGGNSPLHF
16	NA	NA	TRBV4-3	TRBJ2-5	TGCGCCAGCAGCCAAGAATACGGACAGTCCTCCAGGACCCAGTACTTC	CASSQEYGQSSRTQYF
15	NA	once	TRBV7-9	TRBJ2-1	TGTGCCAGCAGCTTGGGCAGCCTCTCCTACAATGAGCAGTTCTTC	CASSLGSLSYNEQFF
16	TRBD2	NA	TRBV11-3	TRBJ2-3	TGTGCCAGCAGCTTAGTCGGCGGGGGGGCTACAGATACGCAGTATTTT	CASSLVGGGATDTQYF
14	NA	once	TRBV27	TRBJ2-7	TGTGCCAGCAGGGGAGGTAGAGGTTCCTACGAGCAGTACTTC	CASRGGRGSYEQYF
16	NA	NA	TRBV7-8	TRBJ1-1	TGTGCCAGCAGCAAACGGACAGCTCTTCCGGAAACTGAAGCTTTCTTT	CASSKRTALPETEAFF
17	TRBD2	once	TRBV11-2	TRBJ2-7	TGTGCCAGCAGCTTAGAGGTGGAGACTAGCGGGGCCTACGAGCAGTACTTC	CASSLEVETSGAYEQYF
17	TRBD1	NA	TRBV13	TRBJ1-5	TGTGCCAGCAGCTTAGGGACAGGGGGAAATAGCAATCAGCCCCAGCATTTT	CASSLGTGGNSNQPQHF
15	NA	NA	TRBV28	TRBJ2-2	TGTGCCAGCAGTCCTCCCCTCGGGAACACCGGGGAGCTGTTTTTT	CASSPPLGNTGELFF
15	NA	NA	TRBV24-1	TRBJ2-2	TGTGCCACCCTCGCTGTGCCTACGAACACCGGGGAGCTGTTTTTT	CATLAVPTNTGELFF
14	NA	NA	TRBV19	TRBJ2-7	TGTGCCAGTAGTACCCGAAATAGGGGTGGGGAGCAGTACTTC	CASSTRNRGGEQYF
15	TRBD1	many	TRBV5-5	TRBJ2-7	TGTGCCAGCAGCCTCGGACAGGGGGGGTACTACGAGCAGTACTTC	CASSLGQGGYYEQYF
14	NA	NA	TRBV14	TRBJ2-1	TGTGCCAGCAGCCAAGAAGGAGGGTGGAATGAGCAGTTCTTC	CASSQEGGWNEQFF
14	NA	few	TRBV14	TRBJ2-1	TGTGCCAGCAGCCAAGATTATGGCAACAATGAGCAGTTCTTC	CASSQDYGNNEQFF
13	TRBD1	NA	TRBV6-4	TRBJ1-1	TGTGCCAGCTCCCGGGACAGGGGATCCGCGGCTTTCTTT	CASSRDRGSAAFF
15	NA	NA	TRBV11-3	TRBJ2-5	TGTGCCAGCAGCTTAGATACAGGTTACCTGGAGACCCAGTACTTC	CASSLDTGYLETQYF
14	NA	NA	TRBV24-1	TRBJ1-5	TGTGCCACCAGTGATGGAGGGAGCAATCAGCCCCAGCATTTT	CATSDGGSNQPQHF
13	TRBD1	NA	TRBV29-1	TRBJ2-7	TGCAGCGTTGGACAGGGCTCCCTCTACGAGCAGTACTTC	CSVGQGSLYEQYF
17	NA	NA	TRBV11-2	TRBJ2-6	TGTGCCAGCAGCGGGGGACAATACCTCTCTGGGGCCAACGTCCTGACTTTC	CASSGGQYLSGANVLTF
13	TRBD1	NA	TRBV27	TRBJ1-3	TGTGCCAGTACAGGGGCACCCGGAAACACCATATATTTT	CASTGAPGNTIYF
15	TRBD1	NA	TRBV7-9	TRBJ2-7	TGTGCCAGCAGCTTAGCCGGGACAGGGATTCACGAGCAGTACTTC	CASSLAGTGIHEQYF
14	TRBD1	few	TRBV6-1	TRBJ1-5	TGTGCCAGCAGTGAGGGACAGAGAAATCAGCCCCAGCATTTT	CASSEGQRNQPQHF
14	TRBD1	NA	TRBV11-2	TRBJ1-2	TGTGCCAGCAGCATGGACAGGGGAGGCTATGGCTACACCTTC	CASSMDRGGYGYTF